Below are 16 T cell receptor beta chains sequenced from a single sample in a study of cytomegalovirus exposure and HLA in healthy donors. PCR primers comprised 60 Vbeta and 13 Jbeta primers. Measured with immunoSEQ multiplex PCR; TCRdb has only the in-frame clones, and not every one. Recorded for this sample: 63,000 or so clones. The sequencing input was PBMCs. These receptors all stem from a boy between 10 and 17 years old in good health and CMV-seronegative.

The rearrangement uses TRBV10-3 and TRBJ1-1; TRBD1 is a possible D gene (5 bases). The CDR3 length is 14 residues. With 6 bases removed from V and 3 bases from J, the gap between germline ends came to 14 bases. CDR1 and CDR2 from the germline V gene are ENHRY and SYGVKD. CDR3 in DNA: TGTGCCATCAGCCAAGGTCGGGGGGACACTGAAGCTTTCTTT. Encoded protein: CAISQGRGDTEAFF.

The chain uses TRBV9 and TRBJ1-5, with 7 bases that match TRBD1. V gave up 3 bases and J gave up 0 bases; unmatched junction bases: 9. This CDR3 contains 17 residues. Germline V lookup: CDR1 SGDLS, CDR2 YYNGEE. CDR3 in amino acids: CASSATASGGSNQPQHF. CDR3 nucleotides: TGTGCCAGCAGCGCCACCGCCTCAGGGGGTAGCAATCAGCCCCAGCATTTT.

In DNA form, the CDR3 reads TGCGCCAGCAGTGATGGACAGGGTGTAGTGAACACTGAAGCTTTCTTT. Its translation: CASSDGQGVVNTEAFF. The genes are TRBV10-2 and TRBJ1-1; 8 bases map to TRBD1. With 3 bases clipped from V and 0 bases from J, the junction kept 6 bases outside the gene matches. This CDR3 has 16 residues. Germline V CDR1 and CDR2: WSHSY, SAAADI.

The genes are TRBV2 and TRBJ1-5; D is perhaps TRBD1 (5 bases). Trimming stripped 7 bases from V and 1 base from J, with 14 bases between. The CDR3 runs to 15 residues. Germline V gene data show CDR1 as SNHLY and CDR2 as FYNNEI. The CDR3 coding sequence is TGTGCCAGCATTGAGTCTAGGGGCAGCAATCAGCCCCAGCATTTT. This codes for CASIESRGSNQPQHF.

The CDR3 region is CASRDALGGVNTEAFF. Written as DNA, the CDR3 is TGTGCCAGCAGGGACGCTCTGGGGGGTGTGAACACTGAAGCTTTCTTT. The chain uses TRBV9 and TRBJ1-1; the D gene is possibly TRBD1 (5 bases). Deletions cut 5 bases from V and 0 bases from J, with 17 bases between. Germline loops: CDR1 SGDLS, CDR2 YYNGEE. The CDR3 runs 16 residues.

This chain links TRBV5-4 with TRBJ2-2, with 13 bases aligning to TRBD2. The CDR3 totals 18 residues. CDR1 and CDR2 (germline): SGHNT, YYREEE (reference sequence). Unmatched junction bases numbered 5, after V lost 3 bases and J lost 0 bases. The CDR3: CASSWGTSGTSNTGELFF. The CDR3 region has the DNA TGTGCCAGCAGCTGGGGGACTAGCGGGACCTCGAACACCGGGGAGCTGTTTTTT.

This CDR3 is CASRSQGYYGYTF. The CDR3 DNA sequence: TGTGCCAGCAGATCACAGGGATACTATGGCTACACCTTC. V is TRBV5-4 and J is TRBJ1-2; TRBD1 is a possible D gene (6 bases). Trimming stripped 5 bases from V and 3 bases from J, with 11 bases between. The germline V gene has CDR1 SGHNT and CDR2 YYREEE (reference sequence). This CDR3 comprises 13 residues.

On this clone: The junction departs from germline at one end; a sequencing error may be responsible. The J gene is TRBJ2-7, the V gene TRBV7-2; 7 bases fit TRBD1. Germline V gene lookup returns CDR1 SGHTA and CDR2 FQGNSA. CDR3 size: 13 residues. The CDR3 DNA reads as TGTGCCAGCAGCTTAGAGCACTACCGGGACAGCCTCTTC. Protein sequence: CASSLEHYRDSLF.

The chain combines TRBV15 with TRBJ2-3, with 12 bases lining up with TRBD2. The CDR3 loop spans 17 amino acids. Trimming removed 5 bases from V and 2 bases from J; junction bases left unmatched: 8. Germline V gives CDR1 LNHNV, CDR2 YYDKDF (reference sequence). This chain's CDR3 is CATSGWTSGVYTDTQYF. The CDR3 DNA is TGTGCCACCAGCGGATGGACTAGCGGGGTTTACACAGATACGCAGTATTTT.

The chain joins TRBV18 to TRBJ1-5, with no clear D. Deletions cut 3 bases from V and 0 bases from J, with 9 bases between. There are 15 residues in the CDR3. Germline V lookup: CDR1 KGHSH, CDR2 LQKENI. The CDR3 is CASSPQEHSNQPQHF. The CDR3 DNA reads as TGTGCCAGCTCACCCCAAGAGCATAGCAATCAGCCCCAGCATTTT.

CDR3 loop: CASSGLGLVTTQYF. For the CDR3, the DNA is TGTGCCAGCAGCGGACTGGGGTTAGTTACGACCCAGTACTTC. This rearrangement joins TRBV5-4 to TRBJ2-5, with a weak D call TRBD2 (5 bases). Per the germline V gene, CDR1 is SGHNT and CDR2 is YYREEE (reference sequence). CDR3 length equals 14 residues. V lost 4 bases and J 7 bases, leaving 17 bases between the germline ends.

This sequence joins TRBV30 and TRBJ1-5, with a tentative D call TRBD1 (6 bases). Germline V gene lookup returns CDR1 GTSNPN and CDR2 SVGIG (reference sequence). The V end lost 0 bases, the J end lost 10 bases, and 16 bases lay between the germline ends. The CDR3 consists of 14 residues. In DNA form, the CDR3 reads TGTGCCTGGAGTGTAGGGCAGGGGATCAGCCCCCAGCATTTT. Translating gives CAWSVGQGISPQHF.

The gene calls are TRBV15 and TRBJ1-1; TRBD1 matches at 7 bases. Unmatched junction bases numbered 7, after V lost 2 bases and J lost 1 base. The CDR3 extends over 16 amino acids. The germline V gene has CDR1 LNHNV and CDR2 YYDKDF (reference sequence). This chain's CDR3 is CATSRPQGVKNTEAFF. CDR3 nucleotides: TGTGCCACCAGCAGACCCCAGGGGGTAAAGAACACTGAAGCTTTCTTT.

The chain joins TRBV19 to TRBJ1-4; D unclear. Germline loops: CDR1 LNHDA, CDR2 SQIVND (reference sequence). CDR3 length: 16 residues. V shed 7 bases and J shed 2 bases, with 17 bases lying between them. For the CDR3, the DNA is TGTGCCAGTAAGCGGGTTCGGGGTGACACTAATGAAAAACTGTTTTTT. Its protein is CASKRVRGDTNEKLFF.

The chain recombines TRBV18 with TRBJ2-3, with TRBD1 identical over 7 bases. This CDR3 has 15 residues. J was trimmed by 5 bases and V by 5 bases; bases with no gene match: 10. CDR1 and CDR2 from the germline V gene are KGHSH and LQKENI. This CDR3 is CASSDRQGRGDTQYF. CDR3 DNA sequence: TGTGCCAGCTCAGATAGACAGGGACGTGGAGATACGCAGTATTTT. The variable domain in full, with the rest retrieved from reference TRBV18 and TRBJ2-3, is NAGVMQNPRHLVRRRGQEARLRCSPMKGHSHVYWYRQLPEEGLKFMVYLQKENIIDESGMPKERFSAEFPKEGPSILRIQQVVRGDSAAYFCASSDRQGRGDTQYFGPGTRLTVL.

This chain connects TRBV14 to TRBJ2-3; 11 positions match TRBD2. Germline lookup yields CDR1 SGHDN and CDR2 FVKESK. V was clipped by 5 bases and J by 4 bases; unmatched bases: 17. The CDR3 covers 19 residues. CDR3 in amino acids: CASSDRQFSGRAQPDTQYF. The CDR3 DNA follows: TGTGCCAGCAGCGACAGACAGTTTAGCGGGAGGGCCCAGCCAGATACGCAGTATTTT.